Following are 10 T cell receptor beta chains from one sample sequenced in a study of T cells in Graves' hyperthyroidism and ophthalmopathy (dated by TCRdb to about 2019). The protocol used for the library was multiplex PCR. Sequencing took place on an Illumina HiSeq 2000. Amplification of TCR beta CDR3 regions was carried out from RNA transcripts. For the first round of RT-PCR on the TCR CDR3, the HTBI primer set was used together with the Qiagen OneStep RT-PCR kit. The public reads were run again by TCRdb, first through fastp at Q25 and then through MiXCR, and only productive beta chains were kept. Here each entry gathers all rows of one CDR3 protein and keeps the most common genes and DNA. For this sample there are roughly 500,000 distinct CDR3 sequences; approximately 15% appear just once. Of the sample, under 7% is held by the ten largest clones. The sample taken for sequencing was blood. These receptors originate from a woman in her 30s with Graves' hyperthyroidism that later progressed to Graves' ophthalmopathy.

This clonotype was detected a few times. The chain combines TRBV4-1 with TRBJ2-1, with 10 positions matching TRBD2. V lost 4 bases, J lost 15 bases, and 9 bases stayed unmatched. There are 13 residues in the CDR3. Germline CDR1 reads MGHRA; CDR2 reads YSYEKL. DNA of the CDR3: TGCGCCAGCAGCCTCGGGGGACTAGCGATGGCGTTCTTC. Its protein product is CASSLGGLAMAFF.

CDR3 sequence: CASLPGQGANYGYTF. The CDR3 coding sequence is TGTGCCAGTCTACCGGGACAGGGGGCCAACTATGGCTACACCTTC. This chain joins TRBV7-2 and TRBJ1-2, with 12 bases aligning to TRBD1. Germline V CDR1 and CDR2: SGHTA, FQGNSA. The CDR3 covers 15 residues. After removal of 9 bases from V and 2 bases from J, the junction contained 7 bases not matched to a gene.

The V and J genes are TRBV18 and TRBJ2-1; no reliable D call. This CDR3 has 13 amino acids. With 0 bases removed from V and 6 bases from J, the gap between germline ends came to 6 bases. CDR1 and CDR2 (germline): KGHSH, LQKENI. This chain's CDR3 is CASSPPYGNEQFF. The DNA of the CDR3 is TGTGCCAGCTCACCACCTTATGGCAATGAGCAGTTCTTC.

The table lists this clonotype with many counts. The chain joins TRBV6-2 or TRBV6-3 to TRBJ1-1; D ambiguous. Looked up from germline, CDR1 is MNHEY and CDR2 is SVGEGT. CDR3 length: 16 amino acids. V lost 0 bases and J 1 base, leaving 12 bases between the germline ends. CDR3 sequence: CASSYSIWKPNTEAFF. CDR3 DNA: TGTGCCAGCAGTTACTCGATATGGAAGCCGAACACTGAAGCTTTCTTT.

Turning to this clonotype: A much more abundant neighbour one base away suggests this may be a read error. V gene TRBV7-6 combines with J gene TRBJ2-5; TRBD1 matches 11 bases. Germline V gives CDR1 SGHVS, CDR2 FNYEAQ. The CDR3 contains 16 residues. The CDR3 here is CASSPLPGQGGEIQYF. The CDR3 coding sequence is TGTGCCAGCAGCCCTCTGCCGGGACAGGGGGGCGAGATCCAGTACTTC.

This clonotype was recorded at least ten times. The CDR3 DNA reads as TGTGCCAGCAGTTTAGCTCCACAGGCGGCTTACGAGCAGTACTTC. Amino acids: CASSLAPQAAYEQYF. This chain joins TRBV12-3 or TRBV12-4 and TRBJ2-7; possible D gene TRBD1, 5 bases. The CDR3 spans 15 residues. Deletions cut 0 bases from V and 4 bases from J, with 13 bases between.

The chain combines TRBV18 with TRBJ2-7; D is unclear. CDR1 is KGHSH, CDR2 LQKENI, per germline. The CDR3 covers 12 residues. Trimming took off 10 bases at V and 1 base at J, with 11 bases between the two ends. The CDR3 sequence: CATAGESYEQYF. The CDR3 bases are TGTGCCACGGCTGGGGAATCCTACGAGCAGTACTTC.

This clonotype was observed a handful of times. The V and J genes are TRBV6-4 and TRBJ2-2; D remains unclear. V dropped 0 bases and J dropped 5 bases, with 7 bases sitting between them. The CDR3 extends over 14 amino acids. The germline V gene has CDR1 MRHNA and CDR2 SNTAGT. This CDR3 is CASSDSSETGELFF. The CDR3 DNA is TGTGCCAGCAGTGACTCTTCTGAGACCGGGGAGCTGTTTTTT.

The J gene is TRBJ1-1, the V gene TRBV28; weak D call: TRBD1 (6 bases). The V end was cut by 4 bases, the J end by 7 bases, with 19 bases between. Germline assignment: CDR1 MDHEN and CDR2 SYDVKM. The CDR3 extends over 15 amino acids. In DNA form, the CDR3 reads TGTGCCAGCAGTTCGGGGGCAGACCAATTTGGTGAAGCTTTCTTT. Translating it yields CASSSGADQFGEAFF.

This clonotype occurred many times. The chain combines TRBV6-4 with TRBJ1-3, with TRBD1 as a possible D gene (5 bases). The CDR3 covers 17 residues. The V end lost 5 bases, the J end lost 2 bases, and 19 bases lay between the germline ends. CDR1 is MRHNA and CDR2 is SNTAGT in the germline V gene. This chain's CDR3 is CASSYTYLQGTGNTIYF. The DNA of the CDR3 is TGTGCCAGCAGTTACACCTACCTCCAGGGCACTGGAAACACCATATATTTT.